The 12 T cell receptor beta chains below come from one sample, sequenced in a study of beta chain features in type 1 diabetes. Since all of the isolated RNA was reverse transcribed, expressed TCRB transcripts were what got sequenced. Libraries were prepared by immunoSEQ multiplex PCR; TCRdb keeps only in-frame clonotypes and omits some of them. The sample yields 38,000 or so clones, 50% to 75% seen once. The sequencing sample was made of Tregs from blood. These receptors came from a woman aged 25 to 45 in good health.

This chain links TRBV4-3 with TRBJ2-7; D is possibly TRBD2 (6 bases). Deletions cut 0 bases from V and 4 bases from J, with 13 bases between. In germline, CDR1 is LGHNA, CDR2 YSLEER. The CDR3 covers 15 residues. The CDR3 loop reads CASSQDRELSYEQYF. In nucleotides, the CDR3 is TGCGCCAGCAGCCAAGATCGGGAGCTCAGTTACGAGCAGTACTTC.

This chain links TRBV7-6 with TRBJ2-7, with 10 bases matching TRBD1. Germline V gives CDR1 SGHVS, CDR2 FNYEAQ. Trimming cost V 5 bases and J 0 bases; bases outside gene matches: 4. This CDR3 has 15 residues. CDR3 coding DNA: TGTGCCAGCAGCCTAGGGACAGGGGTCTCCTACGAGCAGTACTTC. Protein sequence: CASSLGTGVSYEQYF.

The chain combines TRBV30 with TRBJ1-5, with D possibly being TRBD1 (6 bases). The CDR3 spans 17 residues. Per the germline V gene, CDR1 is GTSNPN and CDR2 is SVGIG (reference sequence). Trimming took 6 bases from V and 0 from J, leaving 21 bases between them. Here the CDR3 reads CACAQIGTLHSNQPQHF. The CDR3 DNA is TGTGCCTGTGCCCAAATTGGGACACTTCATAGCAATCAGCCCCAGCATTTT.

The genes are TRBV7-9 and TRBJ2-1; the D gene is possibly TRBD2 (6 bases). Germline-derived CDR1 and CDR2 are SEHNR and FQNEAQ (reference sequence). This CDR3 contains 13 residues. Trimming took 3 bases from V and 15 from J, leaving 18 bases between them. The CDR3 loop is CASSFPDVAELFF. The CDR3 DNA reads TGTGCCAGCAGCTTCCCGGACGTAGCGGAATTGTTCTTC.

This clone was detected only a few times. The chain joins TRBV28 to TRBJ2-5, with D possibly TRBD2 on 7 matching bases. The closer fit of TRBJ2-7 to the DNA end suggests the J call may be wrong. There are 14 residues in the CDR3. The germline V gene has CDR1 MDHEN and CDR2 SYDVKM. The CDR3 loop reads CASSLVRGLSEQYF. For the CDR3, the DNA is TGTGCCAGCAGTTTAGTCAGGGGACTATCCGAGCAGTACTTC.

The chain carries TRBV5-1 and TRBJ2-7, with D possibly being TRBD2 (5 bases). CDR3 length: 15 residues. Per germline, CDR1 SGHRS and CDR2 YFSETQ. V lost 6 bases to trimming and J lost 9 bases, with 25 bases between them. CDR3 protein: CASTSFGEPAERQYF. CDR3 bases: TGCGCCAGCACCTCGTTCGGGGAGCCGGCCGAGAGGCAGTACTTC.

The sample holds a few counts of this clone. V is TRBV29-1 and J is TRBJ2-5; D might be TRBD2 (5 bases). CDR1 SQVTM and CDR2 ANQGSEA come from the germline V gene. The V gene lost 6 bases and the J gene lost 0 bases, with 17 bases spanning the gap. The CDR3 runs to 15 residues. CDR3 nucleotides: TGCAGCGTGAACCCCCTCGCTAGCCACCAAGAGACCCAGTACTTC. Amino acids: CSVNPLASHQETQYF.

This clone appeared once. A much larger clone sits a single nucleotide away, making a read error possible. The chain is built from TRBV14 and TRBJ2-2; tentative D call: TRBD2 (5 bases). The germline CDR1 and CDR2 sequences are SGHDN and FVKESK. The CDR3 runs to 14 residues. V was cut by 4 bases and J by 1 base, with 7 bases left in between. The CDR3 region is CASSRRGNTGELFF. In nucleotides, the CDR3 is TGTGCCAGCAGCCGTCGGGGGAACACCGGGGAGCTGTTTTTT.

The V gene is TRBV18, the J gene TRBJ2-1, with D possibly TRBD2 on 6 matching bases. V shed 3 bases and J shed 6 bases, with 9 bases lying between them. This CDR3 spans 13 amino acids. Germline V gives CDR1 KGHSH, CDR2 LQKENI. CDR3 amino acids: CASSPGLPNEQFF. The DNA of the CDR3 is TGTGCCAGCTCACCCGGACTACCCAATGAGCAGTTCTTC.

This chain links TRBV10-3 with TRBJ2-3, with a weak D call TRBD1 (6 bases). Germline CDR1 ENHRY, CDR2 SYGVKD. The CDR3 totals 14 residues. V was pared by 6 bases and J by 1 base, with 11 bases between. The DNA for the CDR3 is TGTGCCATCAGAAGAGCAGGGGGCACAGATACGCAGTATTTT. Protein product: CAIRRAGGTDTQYF.

The J gene is TRBJ1-6, the V gene TRBV7-8; perhaps TRBD1 as D (6 bases). This CDR3 has 14 amino acids. V was clipped by 5 bases and J by 7 bases, with 12 bases between them. Germline assignment: CDR1 SGHVS and CDR2 FQNEAQ. The CDR3 reads CASSVAGENSPLHF. The CDR3 DNA follows: TGTGCCAGCAGCGTTGCAGGGGAAAATTCACCCCTCCACTTT.

The chain links TRBV5-4 to TRBJ2-7, with 8 bases lining up with TRBD2. The CDR3 extends over 15 amino acids. The V segment lost 4 bases and the J segment 6 bases; nucleotides outside the gene matches: 12. Germline V lookup: CDR1 SGHNT, CDR2 YYREEE (reference sequence). The CDR3 here is CASSGKIAGSAEQYF. CDR3 nucleotide sequence: TGTGCCAGCAGCGGGAAAATAGCGGGATCGGCCGAGCAGTACTTC.